Listed here are 15 T cell receptor beta chains from one sample, sequenced in a study of T cells in tumors after PD-1 blockade. This table comes from immunoSEQ multiplex PCR, and its TCRdb copy is limited to in-frame clones, with some not included. The sample records about 47,000 clones, 79% being singletons. Sequenced material: PBMCs, taken before anti-PD-1 treatment. Source of these receptors: a human donor with basal cell carcinoma.

The CDR3 region is CATSLRDGTYEQYF. Written as DNA, the CDR3 is TGTGCCACCAGCCTCCGGGACGGTACCTACGAGCAGTACTTC. V is TRBV15 and J is TRBJ2-7; D could derive from TRBD1 or TRBD2 (5 bases each). Germline assignment: CDR1 LNHNV and CDR2 YYDKDF (reference sequence). V was shortened by 5 bases and J by 2 bases, with 13 bases between the two germline ends. CDR3 length: 14 amino acids.

The chain couples TRBV25-1 to TRBJ2-5; perhaps TRBD1 as D (5 bases). CDR3 length: 14 residues. V was pared by 1 base and J by 3 bases, with 9 bases between. Germline CDR1 reads MGHDK; CDR2 reads SYGVNS. CDR3 in amino acids: CASSELDTEETQYF. CDR3 coding DNA: TGTGCCAGCAGTGAATTGGACACCGAAGAGACCCAGTACTTC.

The rearrangement links TRBV19 to TRBJ1-5, with a weak D call TRBD1 (5 bases). V was trimmed by 7 bases and J by 3 bases, leaving 28 bases between them. The CDR3 spans 19 residues. Germline CDR1 and CDR2: LNHDA and SQIVND (reference sequence). This chain's CDR3 is CASMGSRGGIGRANQPQHF. The CDR3 coding sequence is TGTGCCAGTATGGGGAGTAGGGGAGGTATAGGTCGGGCCAATCAGCCCCAGCATTTT.

The rearrangement links TRBV27 to TRBJ1-2; D is possibly TRBD1 (5 bases). The CDR3 consists of 15 residues. The V and J ends lost 0 bases and 0 bases respectively, with 8 bases between them. Germline V gives CDR1 MNHEY, CDR2 SMNVEV (reference sequence). The CDR3 region is CASSLSGPANYGYTF. The CDR3 DNA sequence: TGTGCCAGCAGTTTATCGGGGCCAGCTAACTATGGCTACACCTTC.

The rearrangement joins TRBV29-1 to TRBJ1-2, with D unresolved. The CDR3 extends over 13 amino acids. Trimming removed 3 bases at V and 4 bases at J, with 12 bases between. Germline values: CDR1 SQVTM, CDR2 ANQGSEA. CDR3 DNA sequence: TGCAGCGTTGATCGGGGTTTGGGCTATGGCTACACCTTC. It codes for CSVDRGLGYGYTF.

This clone has just one count. The chain links TRBV6-6 to TRBJ1-1; a weak D match, TRBD1 (6 bases). Between the trimmed V and J ends, which lost 6 bases and 7 bases, there was a span of 15 bases. Germline-derived CDR1 and CDR2 are MNHNY and SVGAGI (reference sequence). This CDR3 contains 13 residues. The CDR3 DNA reads as TGTGCCAGCAGCTACCAGGGGTCTAGTGAAGCTTTCTTT. It specifies CASSYQGSSEAFF.

The V and J genes are TRBV5-6 and TRBJ1-2; D perhaps matches TRBD1 (6 bases). The CDR3 length is 13 residues. V was clipped by 2 bases and J by 7 bases, with 12 bases between them. Germline CDR1 and CDR2: SGHDT and YYEEEE. CDR3 coding DNA: TGTGCCAGCAGCTTTCAAGGGGGAGGTGGCTACACCTTC. As protein: CASSFQGGGGYTF.

The chain is built from TRBV6-1 and TRBJ1-2; no clear D gene. The V end was cut by 1 base, the J end by 7 bases, with 16 bases between. The CDR3 sequence is 15 residues long. Germline V lookup: CDR1 MNHNS, CDR2 SASEGT. CDR3 nucleotide sequence: TGTGCCAGCAGTGAAGTGGGCGGTTATGCGAGTGGCTACACCTTC. It translates to CASSEVGGYASGYTF.

This chain links TRBV28 with TRBJ1-1; 8 nucleotides agree with TRBD1. Trimming took 2 bases from V and 4 from J; bases not matched to a gene: 6. The CDR3 sequence is 15 residues long. Germline V gene sequence: CDR1 MDHEN, CDR2 SYDVKM. The CDR3 reads CASSLGTGGGTEAFF. The DNA for the CDR3 is TGTGCCAGCAGTTTAGGTACAGGGGGAGGCACTGAAGCTTTCTTT.

This clone was found a few times. The rearrangement uses TRBV5-6 and TRBJ2-7; 7 bases fit TRBD1. Germline V lookup: CDR1 SGHDT, CDR2 YYEEEE. Germline trimming cut 1 base from V and 10 bases from J; bases unmatched to any gene: 5. The CDR3 spans 12 residues. This CDR3 reads CASSLWDSEQYF. Written as DNA, the CDR3 is TGTGCCAGCAGCTTGTGGGACAGCGAACAGTACTTC.

V and J are TRBV18 and TRBJ1-4; 7 nucleotides agree with TRBD1. The CDR3 length is 14 residues. The V gene's germline CDR1 is KGHSH and CDR2 LQKENI. V dropped 3 bases and J dropped 8; count of bases not matched to a gene: 6. The CDR3, as DNA: TGTGCCAGCTCACCGGGACAGATCCCGGAAAAACTGTTTTTT. As protein: CASSPGQIPEKLFF.

This chain links TRBV9 with TRBJ2-7; TRBD1 matches at 8 bases. J gave up 3 bases and V 1 base, and 6 bases lay outside the gene matches. Germline V gene data show CDR1 as SGDLS and CDR2 as YYNGEE. CDR3 size: 15 residues. This chain's CDR3 is CASSVTTGDIYEQYF. The CDR3 DNA reads as TGTGCCAGCAGCGTAACGACAGGGGATATCTACGAGCAGTACTTC.

This chain uses TRBV6-5 with TRBJ2-2; the D gene is possibly TRBD2 (6 bases). Per germline, CDR1 MNHEY and CDR2 SVGAGI. V lost 7 bases and J 5 bases, leaving 17 bases between the germline ends. This CDR3 spans 15 amino acids. Here the CDR3 reads CASMVYGSGTGELFF. CDR3 DNA sequence: TGTGCCAGCATGGTCTACGGGAGTGGGACCGGGGAGCTGTTTTTT.

This chain joins TRBV5-6 and TRBJ2-1, with TRBD2 matching 9 bases. V was clipped by 4 bases and J by 7 bases; unmatched bases: 12. The CDR3 contains 16 residues. Germline V gives CDR1 SGHDT, CDR2 YYEEEE. In DNA form, the CDR3 reads TGTGCCAGCAGCCCCGTTTGGGGGACTAGCTCGAATGAGCAGTTCTTC. It codes for CASSPVWGTSSNEQFF. Looking up the rest from reference TRBV5-6 and TRBJ2-1 gives the full variable domain: DAGVTQSPTHLIKTRGQQVTLRCSPKSGHDTVSWYQQALGQGPQFIFQYYEEEERQRGNFPDRFSGHQFPNYSSELNVNALLLGDSALYLCASSPVWGTSSNEQFFGPGTRLTVL.

The chain joins TRBV27 to TRBJ2-3; D is unclear. V dropped 6 bases and J dropped 7 bases, with 8 bases sitting between them. Germline lookup yields CDR1 MNHEY and CDR2 SMNVEV (reference sequence). This CDR3 has 11 amino acids. In DNA form, the CDR3 reads TGTGCCAGCAGATCACTTCATACGCAGTATTTT. Amino acid sequence: CASRSLHTQYF.